The sequence of this T cell receptor (beta chain) was determined in a study of blood T cells in healthy people across ages. This clonotype was detected only a few times. Then a second PCR, running roughly 7 to 11 cycles, was carried out with a sample-barcoded 5' primer and a J-beta primer mix. Using its own MiXCR run on the 5' RACE reads, TCRdb lists one record per CDR3 protein. The sample contains around 1,500,000 distinct CDR3 sequences, 28% of which appear only once. Trimming removed 3 bases at V and 6 bases at J, with 9 bases between. The CDR3 is made up of 13 amino acids. Sequencing input: blood. V usage is TRBV12-3 or TRBV12-4 and J usage is TRBJ2-1, with no clear D. This TCR derives from a woman aged 25 to 39 in good health. CDR3 sequence: CASSLSPFNEQFF. CDR3 bases: TGTGCCAGCAGTTTGTCACCCTTCAATGAGCAGTTCTTC.